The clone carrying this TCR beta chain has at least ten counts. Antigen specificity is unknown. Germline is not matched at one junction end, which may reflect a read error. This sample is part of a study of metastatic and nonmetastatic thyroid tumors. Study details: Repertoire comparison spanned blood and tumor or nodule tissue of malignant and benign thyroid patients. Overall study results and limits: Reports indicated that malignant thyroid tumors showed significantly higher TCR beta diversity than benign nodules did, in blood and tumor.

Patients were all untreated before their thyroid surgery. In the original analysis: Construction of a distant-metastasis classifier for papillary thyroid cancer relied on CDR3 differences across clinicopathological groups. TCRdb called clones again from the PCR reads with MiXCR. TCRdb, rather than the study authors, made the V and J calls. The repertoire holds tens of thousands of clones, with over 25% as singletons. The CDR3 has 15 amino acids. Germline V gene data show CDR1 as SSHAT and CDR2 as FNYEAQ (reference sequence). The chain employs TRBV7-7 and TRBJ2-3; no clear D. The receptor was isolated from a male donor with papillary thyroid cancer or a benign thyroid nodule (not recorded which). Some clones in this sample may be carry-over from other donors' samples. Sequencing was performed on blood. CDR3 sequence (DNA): TGTGCTAGCAGCTTAGATAGTACAGCCACAGATACGCAGTATTTT. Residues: CASSLDSTATDTQYF.